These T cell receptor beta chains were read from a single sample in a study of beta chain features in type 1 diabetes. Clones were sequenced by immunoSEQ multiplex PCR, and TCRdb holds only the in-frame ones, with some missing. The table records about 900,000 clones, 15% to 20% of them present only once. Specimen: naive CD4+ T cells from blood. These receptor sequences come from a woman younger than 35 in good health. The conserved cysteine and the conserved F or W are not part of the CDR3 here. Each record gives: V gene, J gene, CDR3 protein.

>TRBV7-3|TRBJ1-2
ASSLVRTANYGYT
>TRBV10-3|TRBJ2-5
AIGRETQY
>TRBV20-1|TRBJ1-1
SARDWGEAF
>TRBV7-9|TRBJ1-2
ASSPGTGGYT
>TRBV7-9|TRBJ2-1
ASSLDGAGGNEQF
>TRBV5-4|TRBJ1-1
ASSLDRLRTEAF
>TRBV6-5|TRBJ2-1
ASSYMAPGLNEQF
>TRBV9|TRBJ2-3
ASSVARGESSTDTQY
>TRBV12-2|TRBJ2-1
ASRPGLRYNEQF
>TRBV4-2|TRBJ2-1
ASSQDLRASGHNEQF
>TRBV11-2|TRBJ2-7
ASSGPGTWSYEQY
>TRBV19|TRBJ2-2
ASSPASIPIGELF
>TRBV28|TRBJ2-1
ASSLEAGGYNEQF
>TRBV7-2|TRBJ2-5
ASSLVGGGETQY
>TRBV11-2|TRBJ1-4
ASSSRAANEKLF
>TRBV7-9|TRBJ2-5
ASSSRRTDRQKETQY
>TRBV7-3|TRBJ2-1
ASSTQQGDNEQF
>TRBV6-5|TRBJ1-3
ASSYGSSSGNTIY
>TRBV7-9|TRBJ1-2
ASSLRDMGGYT
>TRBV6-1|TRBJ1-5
ASSDKSVNQPQH
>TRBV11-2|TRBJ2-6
ASSATSGANVLT
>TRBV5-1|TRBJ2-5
ASSPRTSGSHQETQY
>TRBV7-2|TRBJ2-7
ASSLVKSSYEQY
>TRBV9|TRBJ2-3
ASSVRTGKAFDTQY
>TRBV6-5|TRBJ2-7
ASSYYGPYEQY
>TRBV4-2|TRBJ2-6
ASSMSMTGGTASGANVLT
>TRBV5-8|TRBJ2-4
ASSQLTRLLAKNIQY
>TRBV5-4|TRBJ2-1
ASSLDLNRQF
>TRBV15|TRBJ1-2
ATVPRTGVRYGYT
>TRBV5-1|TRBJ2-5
ASSLELVETQY
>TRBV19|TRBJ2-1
ASSTHGTSGRAGFVEQF
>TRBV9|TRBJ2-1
ASGAGGPGEQF
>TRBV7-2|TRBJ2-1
ASSLGAQGYEQF
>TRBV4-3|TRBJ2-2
ASSQEAATNTGELF
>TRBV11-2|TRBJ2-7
ASSYGTSGAYEQY
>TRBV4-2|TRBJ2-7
ASSQSLAASYEQY
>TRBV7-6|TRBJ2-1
ASSLRGPGANEQF
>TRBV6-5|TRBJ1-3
ASMASSSGNTIY
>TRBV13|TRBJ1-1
ASSPGQTNAEAF
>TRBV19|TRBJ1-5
ASSRTVNQPQH
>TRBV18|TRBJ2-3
ASSPPGGGGTDTQY
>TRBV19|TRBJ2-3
ASSADDPPDDTQY
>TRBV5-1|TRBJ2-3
ASSRGLGITDTQY
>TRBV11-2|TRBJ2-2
ASSASRATTGELF
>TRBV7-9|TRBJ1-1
ASSTRQGINTEAF
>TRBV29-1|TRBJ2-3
SVYTDTQY
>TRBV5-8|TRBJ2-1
ASSTRTSGSTEQF
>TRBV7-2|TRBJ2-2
ASSFGPNTGELF
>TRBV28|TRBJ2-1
ASSLLAGGPKSNEQF
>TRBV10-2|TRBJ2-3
ASSDAAGGIDTQY
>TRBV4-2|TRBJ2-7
ASSPDKGYEQY
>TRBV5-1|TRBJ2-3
ASSSASGRRDTQY
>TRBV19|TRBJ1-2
ASAWGVTYGYT